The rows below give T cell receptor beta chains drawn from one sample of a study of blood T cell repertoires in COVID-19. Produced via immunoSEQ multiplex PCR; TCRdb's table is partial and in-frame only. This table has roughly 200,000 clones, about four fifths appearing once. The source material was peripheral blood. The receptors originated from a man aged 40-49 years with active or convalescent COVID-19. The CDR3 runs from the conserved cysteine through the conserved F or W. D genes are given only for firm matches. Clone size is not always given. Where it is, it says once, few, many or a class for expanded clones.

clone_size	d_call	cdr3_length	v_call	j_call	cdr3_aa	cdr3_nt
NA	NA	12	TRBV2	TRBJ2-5	CASNKGLETQYF	TGTGCCAGCAACAAGGGGCTAGAGACCCAGTACTTC
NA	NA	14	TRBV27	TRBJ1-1	CASSSEFFNTEAFF	TGTGCCAGCAGTTCGGAGTTTTTTAACACTGAAGCTTTCTTT
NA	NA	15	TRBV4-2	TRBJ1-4	CASSREGATNEKLFF	TGTGCCAGCAGCCGGGAGGGGGCAACTAATGAAAAACTGTTTTTT
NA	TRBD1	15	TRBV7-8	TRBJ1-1	CASSFGTGVGTEAFF	TGTGCCAGCAGCTTCGGGACAGGGGTAGGCACTGAAGCTTTCTTT
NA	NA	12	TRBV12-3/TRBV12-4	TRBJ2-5	CASSYGGLTQYF	TGTGCCAGCAGTTATGGTGGACTGACCCAGTACTTC
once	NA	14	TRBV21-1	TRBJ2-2	CASSRSLNTGELFF	TGTGCCAGCAGCAGGAGCCTAAACACCGGGGAGCTGTTTTTT
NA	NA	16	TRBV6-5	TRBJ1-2	CASSYSIREANYGYTF	TGTGCCAGCAGTTACTCGATTAGGGAGGCTAACTATGGCTACACCTTC
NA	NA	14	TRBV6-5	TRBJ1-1	CASINLGGETEAFF	TGTGCCAGCATCAACCTGGGAGGGGAGACTGAAGCTTTCTTT
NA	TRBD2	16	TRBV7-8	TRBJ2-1	CASRGVGLAGVNEQFF	TGTGCCAGCAGGGGCGTAGGACTAGCGGGAGTAAATGAGCAGTTCTTC
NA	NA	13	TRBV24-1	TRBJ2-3	CATSESFTDTQYF	TGTGCCACCAGTGAGTCTTTCACAGATACGCAGTATTTT
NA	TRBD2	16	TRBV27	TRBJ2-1	CASSLRSGGAYNEQFF	TGTGCCAGCAGTTTACGCAGCGGGGGGGCCTACAATGAGCAGTTCTTC
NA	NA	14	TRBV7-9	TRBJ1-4	CASSQRSTNEKLFF	TGTGCCAGCAGCCAGCGGTCAACTAATGAAAAACTGTTTTTT
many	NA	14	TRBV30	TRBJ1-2	CAWSGDRNSYGYTF	TGTGCCTGGAGTGGAGACAGGAATTCCTATGGCTACACCTTC
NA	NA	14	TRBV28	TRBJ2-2	CASSSPPNTGELFF	TGTGCCAGCAGTTCTCCCCCGAACACCGGGGAGCTGTTTTTT
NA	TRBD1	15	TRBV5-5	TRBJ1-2	CASSHTGGEGYGYTF	TGTGCCAGCAGCCATACAGGGGGCGAAGGATATGGCTACACCTTC
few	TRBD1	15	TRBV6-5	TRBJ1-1	CASRTGTGASAEAFF	TGTGCCAGCAGAACCGGGACAGGGGCTAGTGCTGAAGCTTTCTTT
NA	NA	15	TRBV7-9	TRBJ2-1	CASSFPGTFYNEQFF	TGTGCCAGCAGCTTCCCCGGGACATTTTACAATGAGCAGTTCTTC
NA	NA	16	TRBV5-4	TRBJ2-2	CASSRAQGLVTGELFF	TGTGCCAGCAGCCGTGCCCAGGGACTTGTCACCGGGGAGCTGTTTTTT
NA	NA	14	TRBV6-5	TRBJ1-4	CASSYDRLNEKLFF	TGTGCCAGCAGCTATGACAGACTCAATGAAAAACTGTTTTTT
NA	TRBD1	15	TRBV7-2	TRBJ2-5	CASSDPTGAGRTQYF	TGTGCCAGCAGCGACCCGACAGGGGCGGGTCGGACCCAGTACTTC
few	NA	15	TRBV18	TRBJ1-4	CASSPMAATNEKLFF	TGTGCCAGCTCACCGATGGCTGCAACTAATGAAAAACTGTTTTTT
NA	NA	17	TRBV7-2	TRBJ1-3	CASSFHPGTDSGNTIYF	TGTGCCAGCAGCTTCCACCCGGGGACTGACTCTGGAAACACCATATATTTT
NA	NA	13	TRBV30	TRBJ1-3	CASDSSSGNTIYF	TGTGCCTCGGACTCTTCCTCTGGAAACACCATATATTTT
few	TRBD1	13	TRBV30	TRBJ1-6	CAWGDRGNSPLHF	TGTGCCTGGGGCGACAGGGGAAATTCACCCCTCCACTTT
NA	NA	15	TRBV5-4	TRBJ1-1	CASSLAQTQGIEAFF	TGTGCCAGCAGCTTGGCCCAGACACAGGGAATTGAAGCTTTCTTT
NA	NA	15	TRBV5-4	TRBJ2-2	CASSLVQGHTGELFF	TGTGCCAGCAGCTTGGTTCAGGGGCACACCGGGGAGCTGTTTTTT
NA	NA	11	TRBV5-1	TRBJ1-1	CASSREGEAFF	TGCGCCAGCAGCCGGGAGGGTGAAGCTTTCTTT
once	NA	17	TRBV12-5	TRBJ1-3	CASRSGQGSLSGNTIYF	TGTGCTAGTCGTTCCGGCCAGGGTTCACTCTCTGGAAACACCATATATTTT
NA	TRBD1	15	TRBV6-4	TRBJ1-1	CASSVWTGRDTEAFF	TGTGCCAGCAGTGTCTGGACAGGAAGGGACACTGAAGCTTTCTTT
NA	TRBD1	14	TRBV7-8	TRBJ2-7	CASSFGQGNYEQYF	TGTGCCAGCAGCTTCGGACAGGGGAACTACGAGCAGTACTTC
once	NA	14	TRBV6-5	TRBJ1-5	CASSFTAFNQPQHF	TGTGCCAGCAGTTTCACAGCATTCAATCAGCCCCAGCATTTT
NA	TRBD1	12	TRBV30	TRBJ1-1	CAWSNTGAEAFF	TGTGCCTGGAGTAATACAGGGGCTGAAGCTTTCTTT
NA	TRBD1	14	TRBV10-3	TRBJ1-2	CAISQDRGRGGYTF	TGTGCCATCAGTCAGGACAGGGGGCGAGGTGGCTACACCTTC
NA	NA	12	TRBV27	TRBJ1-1	CASGLSGTEAFF	TGTGCCAGTGGTCTATCGGGCACTGAAGCTTTCTTT
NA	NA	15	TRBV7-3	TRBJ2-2	CASSLTSGNTGELFF	TGTGCCAGCAGCTTAACTAGCGGGAACACCGGGGAGCTGTTTTTT
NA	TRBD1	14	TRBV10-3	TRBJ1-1	CAIRSDRGNTEAFF	TGTGCCATCAGGTCGGACAGGGGGAACACTGAAGCTTTCTTT
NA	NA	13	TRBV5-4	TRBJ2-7	CASSLGGVSEQYF	TGTGCCAGCAGCTTAGGCGGGGTTTCCGAGCAGTACTTC
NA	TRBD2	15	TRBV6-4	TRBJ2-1	CASSQTSGLVNEQFF	TGTGCCAGCAGTCAAACTAGCGGGCTTGTTAATGAGCAGTTCTTC
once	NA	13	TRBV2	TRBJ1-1	CASTAGPYTEAFF	TGTGCCAGCACCGCGGGGCCTTACACTGAAGCTTTCTTT
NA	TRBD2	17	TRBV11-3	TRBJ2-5	CASSLGTGAGGGETQYF	TGTGCCAGCAGCCTCGGGACTGGGGCGGGAGGGGGGGAGACCCAGTACTTC
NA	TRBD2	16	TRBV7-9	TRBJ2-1	CASSLSGRVGYNEQFF	TGTGCCAGCAGCTTAAGCGGGAGGGTTGGGTACAATGAGCAGTTCTTC
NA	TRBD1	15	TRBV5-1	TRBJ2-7	CASSWGQGGFHEQYF	TGCGCCAGCAGCTGGGGACAGGGAGGTTTCCACGAGCAGTACTTC
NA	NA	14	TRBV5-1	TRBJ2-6	CASRGGVGANVLTF	TGCGCCAGCAGGGGGGGAGTTGGGGCCAACGTCCTGACTTTC
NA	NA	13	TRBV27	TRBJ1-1	CASRGRMNTEAFF	TGTGCCAGCAGGGGGCGTATGAACACTGAAGCTTTCTTT
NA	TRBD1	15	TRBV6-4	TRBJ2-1	CASGTGTGARNEQFF	TGTGCCAGCGGGACCGGGACAGGGGCGAGAAATGAGCAGTTCTTC
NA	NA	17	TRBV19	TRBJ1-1	CASSPPQGRVLGTEAFF	TGTGCCAGTAGTCCCCCCCAAGGGCGGGTATTGGGCACTGAAGCTTTCTTT
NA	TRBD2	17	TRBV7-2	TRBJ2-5	CASSLMRVAGVVETQYF	TGTGCCAGCAGCTTAATGAGGGTAGCGGGAGTCGTAGAGACCCAGTACTTC
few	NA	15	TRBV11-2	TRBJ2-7	CASSTYSALSYEQYF	TGTGCCAGCAGCACCTATAGCGCCCTCTCCTACGAGCAGTACTTC
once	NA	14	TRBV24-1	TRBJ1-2	CATSDMEGVRGYTF	TGTGCCACCAGTGATATGGAAGGGGTCCGAGGCTACACCTTC
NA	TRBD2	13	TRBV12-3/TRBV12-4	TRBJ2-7	CASSLFSGGEQYF	TGTGCCAGCAGTTTATTTTCGGGGGGCGAGCAGTACTTC
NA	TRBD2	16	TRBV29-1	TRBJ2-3	CSVAGLAGGPGDTQYF	TGCAGCGTTGCGGGACTAGCGGGAGGGCCCGGTGATACGCAGTATTTT
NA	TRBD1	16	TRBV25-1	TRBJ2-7	CASSELGGQGTYEQYF	TGTGCCAGCAGTGAATTAGGGGGACAGGGAACCTACGAGCAGTACTTC
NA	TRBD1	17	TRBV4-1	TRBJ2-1	CASSQEGAGGPYNEQFF	TGCGCCAGCAGCCAAGAGGGGGCAGGGGGCCCCTACAATGAGCAGTTCTTC
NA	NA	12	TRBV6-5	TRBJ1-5	CASSQGREPQHF	TGTGCCAGCAGTCAGGGGCGGGAGCCCCAGCATTTT
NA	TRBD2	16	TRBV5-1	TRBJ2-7	CASSTHLAGGIYEQYF	TGCGCCAGCAGCACCCATCTAGCGGGAGGAATCTACGAGCAGTACTTC